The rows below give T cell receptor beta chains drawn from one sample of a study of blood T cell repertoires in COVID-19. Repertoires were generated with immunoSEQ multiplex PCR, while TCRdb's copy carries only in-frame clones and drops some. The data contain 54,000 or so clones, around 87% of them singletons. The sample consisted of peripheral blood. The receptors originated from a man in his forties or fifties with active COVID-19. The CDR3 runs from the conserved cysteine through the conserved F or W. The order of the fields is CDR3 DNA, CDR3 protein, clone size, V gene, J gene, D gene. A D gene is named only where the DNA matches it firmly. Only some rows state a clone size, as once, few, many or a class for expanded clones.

cdr3_nt: TGTGCCAGCAGCTCGGGACTAGCCGTCTACAATGAGCAGTTCTTC
cdr3_aa: CASSSGLAVYNEQFF
clone_size: NA
v_call: TRBV9
j_call: TRBJ2-1
d_call: TRBD2

cdr3_nt: TGTGCCAGCAGTGGCCCTCACCGAGGGGGCACTGAAGCTTTCTTT
cdr3_aa: CASSGPHRGGTEAFF
clone_size: NA
v_call: TRBV2
j_call: TRBJ1-1
d_call: NA

cdr3_nt: TGTGCCAGCATCACACGACTCCGGGGACAGGGTTCACTTGGCTACACCTTC
cdr3_aa: CASITRLRGQGSLGYTF
clone_size: NA
v_call: TRBV28
j_call: TRBJ1-2
d_call: TRBD1

cdr3_nt: TGTGCCAGCAGCCCCCGGCGGCAGGGGACCCAGTACTTC
cdr3_aa: CASSPRRQGTQYF
clone_size: NA
v_call: TRBV3-1/TRBV3-2
j_call: TRBJ2-5
d_call: NA

cdr3_nt: TGTGCCAGCAGCTTTAGGGACAGGGGGCTGAATGGCTACACCTTC
cdr3_aa: CASSFRDRGLNGYTF
clone_size: NA
v_call: TRBV5-4
j_call: TRBJ1-2
d_call: TRBD1

cdr3_nt: TGTGCCAGCACCATAACTGGACCGGGACACAACACTGAAGCTTTCTTT
cdr3_aa: CASTITGPGHNTEAFF
clone_size: NA
v_call: TRBV5-6
j_call: TRBJ1-1
d_call: NA

cdr3_nt: TGTGCCAGCAGCTTGGCAGGTGCAGGGGGTCCCACTGAAGCTTTCTTT
cdr3_aa: CASSLAGAGGPTEAFF
clone_size: NA
v_call: TRBV5-4
j_call: TRBJ1-1
d_call: TRBD1

cdr3_nt: TGTGCCAGCAGTTTATTAGGAACAGGCCCGATGAACACTGAAGCTTTCTTT
cdr3_aa: CASSLLGTGPMNTEAFF
clone_size: NA
v_call: TRBV28
j_call: TRBJ1-1
d_call: NA

cdr3_nt: TGTGCCAGCCAACCGGGGGGGAGGATTCAGCCCCAGCATTTT
cdr3_aa: CASQPGGRIQPQHF
clone_size: NA
v_call: TRBV28
j_call: TRBJ1-5
d_call: NA

cdr3_nt: TGTGCCAGCAGCTTATTCGGGAGGGTGAACAATGAGCAGTTCTTC
cdr3_aa: CASSLFGRVNNEQFF
clone_size: NA
v_call: TRBV11-3
j_call: TRBJ2-1
d_call: TRBD2

cdr3_nt: TGTGCCAGTAGTGAGGGGGACACTGAAGCTTTCTTT
cdr3_aa: CASSEGDTEAFF
clone_size: once
v_call: TRBV28
j_call: TRBJ1-1
d_call: NA

cdr3_nt: TGTGCCAGCGGAAGGACAGGGCGGGCTAACTATGGCTACACCTTC
cdr3_aa: CASGRTGRANYGYTF
clone_size: NA
v_call: TRBV6-5
j_call: TRBJ1-2
d_call: TRBD1

cdr3_nt: TGCGCCAGCAGCTTGGGGACTCTCTTGGACTACGAGCAGTACTTC
cdr3_aa: CASSLGTLLDYEQYF
clone_size: NA
v_call: TRBV5-1
j_call: TRBJ2-7
d_call: NA

cdr3_nt: TGTGCCAGCAGTCCCACAGGGGGCGGGCTAGATACGCAGTATTTT
cdr3_aa: CASSPTGGGLDTQYF
clone_size: NA
v_call: TRBV6-6
j_call: TRBJ2-3
d_call: TRBD1

cdr3_nt: TGTGCCAGCAGTTCCCTAGCCAAAAACATTCAGTACTTC
cdr3_aa: CASSSLAKNIQYF
clone_size: NA
v_call: TRBV27
j_call: TRBJ2-4
d_call: NA

cdr3_nt: TGTGCCAGCAGCATCCCGACAAGGTACCTAGCCAAAAACATTCAGTACTTC
cdr3_aa: CASSIPTRYLAKNIQYF
clone_size: once
v_call: TRBV21-1
j_call: TRBJ2-4
d_call: NA

cdr3_nt: TGTGCCAGCAGCAGGGAAATGGGGACAGGGCGCTACGAGCAGTACTTC
cdr3_aa: CASSREMGTGRYEQYF
clone_size: NA
v_call: TRBV5-5
j_call: TRBJ2-7
d_call: TRBD1

cdr3_nt: TGTGCCAGCAGCCAAGATGGACTAGCGGGAGGGTTCTTC
cdr3_aa: CASSQDGLAGGFF
clone_size: few
v_call: TRBV14
j_call: TRBJ2-1
d_call: TRBD2

cdr3_nt: TGCGCCAGCAGCTTGGCGGCAGGGGAAGAGACCCAGTACTTC
cdr3_aa: CASSLAAGEETQYF
clone_size: NA
v_call: TRBV5-1
j_call: TRBJ2-5
d_call: NA

cdr3_nt: TGTGCCAGCAGGGGGAGGGAAGGGACCCAGTACTTC
cdr3_aa: CASRGREGTQYF
clone_size: NA
v_call: TRBV3-1/TRBV3-2
j_call: TRBJ2-5
d_call: TRBD2

cdr3_nt: TGTGCCAGCAGCTTTCTTTCACCCCTCCACTTT
cdr3_aa: CASSFLSPLHF
clone_size: NA
v_call: TRBV7-2
j_call: TRBJ1-6
d_call: NA

cdr3_nt: TGTGCCAGCAGAGTAACTGGACAGCGGATTTCGAACACCGGGGAGCTGTTTTTT
cdr3_aa: CASRVTGQRISNTGELFF
clone_size: NA
v_call: TRBV27
j_call: TRBJ2-2
d_call: NA

cdr3_nt: TGTGCCTGGAGTGTACAACAGGGGGCGTCTGGAAACACCATATATTTT
cdr3_aa: CAWSVQQGASGNTIYF
clone_size: few
v_call: TRBV30
j_call: TRBJ1-3
d_call: TRBD1

cdr3_nt: TGTGCCAGTAGTACCAAAACAGGGGGCCGAGAAAAGACCCAGTACTTC
cdr3_aa: CASSTKTGGREKTQYF
clone_size: NA
v_call: TRBV19
j_call: TRBJ2-5
d_call: TRBD1

cdr3_nt: TGTGCCAGCAGTCTCCAACCGGGGGTTTCCTACGAGCAGTACTTC
cdr3_aa: CASSLQPGVSYEQYF
clone_size: NA
v_call: TRBV28
j_call: TRBJ2-7
d_call: NA

cdr3_nt: TGTGCCAGCAGTTACGGGGGCCCTAGCAATCAGCCCCAGCATTTT
cdr3_aa: CASSYGGPSNQPQHF
clone_size: once
v_call: TRBV6-2/TRBV6-3
j_call: TRBJ1-5
d_call: NA

cdr3_nt: TGTGCCAGCAGTTTCAGTAGCCAGCCTGGAAACACCATATATTTT
cdr3_aa: CASSFSSQPGNTIYF
clone_size: NA
v_call: TRBV27
j_call: TRBJ1-3
d_call: NA

cdr3_nt: TGCGCCAGCAGCCCCCTTGGGCAGGGAGGGAACACTGAAGCTTTCTTT
cdr3_aa: CASSPLGQGGNTEAFF
clone_size: NA
v_call: TRBV5-1
j_call: TRBJ1-1
d_call: NA

cdr3_nt: TGTGCCAGCAGTGAAGGGGGGAGCGGGAGGTCCTACGAGCAGTACTTC
cdr3_aa: CASSEGGSGRSYEQYF
clone_size: NA
v_call: TRBV2
j_call: TRBJ2-7
d_call: TRBD2

cdr3_nt: TGTGCCAGCAGCCCCATACTAGCGGGAGGGCCTTCCGAGCAGTTCTTC
cdr3_aa: CASSPILAGGPSEQFF
clone_size: NA
v_call: TRBV6-2/TRBV6-3
j_call: TRBJ2-1
d_call: TRBD2

cdr3_nt: TGTGCCAGCAGCTTAGAACGGGACTTGAATAGCAATCAGCCCCAGCATTTT
cdr3_aa: CASSLERDLNSNQPQHF
clone_size: NA
v_call: TRBV7-8
j_call: TRBJ1-5
d_call: NA

cdr3_nt: TGTGCCAGCAGTGGACCGAACCGGACTAGCGGGAGTGGTCGGAACGAGCAGTACTTC
cdr3_aa: CASSGPNRTSGSGRNEQYF
clone_size: NA
v_call: TRBV5-6
j_call: TRBJ2-7
d_call: TRBD2